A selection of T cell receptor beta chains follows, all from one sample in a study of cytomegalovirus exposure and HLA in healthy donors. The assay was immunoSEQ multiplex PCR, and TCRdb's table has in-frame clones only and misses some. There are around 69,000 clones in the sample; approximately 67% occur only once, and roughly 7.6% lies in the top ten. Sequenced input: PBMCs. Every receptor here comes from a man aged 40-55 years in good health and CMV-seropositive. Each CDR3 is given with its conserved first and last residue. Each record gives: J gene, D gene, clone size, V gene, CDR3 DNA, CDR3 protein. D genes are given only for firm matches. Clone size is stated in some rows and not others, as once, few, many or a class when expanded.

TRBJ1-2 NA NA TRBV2 TGTGCCAGCAGTGCAGGTTATGGCTACACCTTC CASSAGYGYTF
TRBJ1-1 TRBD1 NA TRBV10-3 TGTGCCATTTCACAGGGGAGTGACACTGAAGCTTTCTTT CAISQGSDTEAFF
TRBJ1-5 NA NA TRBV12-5 TGTGCTAGTGGTTTGGACAGGGAACAGCCCCAGCATTTT CASGLDREQPQHF
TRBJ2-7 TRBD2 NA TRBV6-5 TGTGCCAGCAGTTACCGGGAGGGTGGCGACGAGCAGTACTTC CASSYREGGDEQYF
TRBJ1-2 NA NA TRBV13 TGTGCCAGCAGCCGCGGGTGGGCGAACTATGGCTACACCTTC CASSRGWANYGYTF
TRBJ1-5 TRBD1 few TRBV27 TGTGCCAGCAGAACAGGGGATCAGCCCCAGCATTTT CASRTGDQPQHF
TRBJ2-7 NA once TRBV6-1 TGTGCCAGCCTGAATGGGCCCTACGAGCAGTACTTC CASLNGPYEQYF
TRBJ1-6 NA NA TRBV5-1 TGCGCCAGCAGCCGGGACTCTAGCTCCTATAATTCACCCCTCCACTTT CASSRDSSSYNSPLHF
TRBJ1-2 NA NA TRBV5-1 TGCGCCAGCAGCTTGGTCGGGGATGCCGATGGCTACACCTTC CASSLVGDADGYTF
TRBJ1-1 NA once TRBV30 TGTGCCTGGAGTGTAATTTCGACGAGGGTCGATGAAGCTTTCTTT CAWSVISTRVDEAFF
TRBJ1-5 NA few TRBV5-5 TGTGCCAGCAGCTTTCGACACTCAAATCAGCCCCAGCATTTT CASSFRHSNQPQHF
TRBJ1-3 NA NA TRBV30 TGTGCCTGGAGCAAGGGGGAAACTCTCTCTGGAAACACCATATATTTT CAWSKGETLSGNTIYF
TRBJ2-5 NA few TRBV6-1 TGTGCCAGCATAGCAGATCGGACAGTAAAAGAGACCCAGTACTTC CASIADRTVKETQYF
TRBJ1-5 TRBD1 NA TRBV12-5 TGTGCTAGTGGTTTAGGACTGGGACAGAGCAATCAGCCCCAGCATTTT CASGLGLGQSNQPQHF
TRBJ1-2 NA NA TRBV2 TGTGCCAGCGTGGGTCCTATGGACAGATTCTATGGCTACACCTTC CASVGPMDRFYGYTF
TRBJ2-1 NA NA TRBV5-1 TGCGCCAGCAGCTTGGACGTACAGGGCCCCTCCTACAATGAGCAGTTCTTC CASSLDVQGPSYNEQFF
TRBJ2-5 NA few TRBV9 TGTGCCAGCAGCGTAGGACAGCAAGAGACCCAGTACTTC CASSVGQQETQYF
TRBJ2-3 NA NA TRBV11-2 TGTGCCAGCAGCTTAGTAACAGGGAGCACAGATACGCAGTATTTT CASSLVTGSTDTQYF
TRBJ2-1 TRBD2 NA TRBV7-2 TGTGCCAGCAGCCGTGACCTGCGCGGGAGGGTATACAATGAGCAGTTCTTC CASSRDLRGRVYNEQFF
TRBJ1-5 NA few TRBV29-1 TGCAGCGTTGGGGGCTGGAATCAGCCCCAGCATTTT CSVGGWNQPQHF
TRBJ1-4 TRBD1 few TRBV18 TGTGCCAGCTCCCTGGCAGGGGGCGAAGAAAAACTGTTTTTT CASSLAGGEEKLFF